This T cell receptor (beta chain) comes out of a study of cytomegalovirus exposure and HLA in healthy donors. PCR amplification relied on 60 Vbeta primers (plus 13 Jbeta primers). The table came from immunoSEQ multiplex PCR; TCRdb's copy has only in-frame clones and leaves some out. This table has fewer than 200,000 clones, roughly 80% appearing once. Looked up from germline, CDR1 is ENHRY and CDR2 is SYGVKD. V shed 0 bases and J shed 3 bases, with 8 bases lying between them. CDR3 length: 14 residues. Study-wide points: Reportedly, fewer N-insertions than the approximately 600-donor mean appeared in an Asian-associated ancestry cluster in a later analysis.

This clone has only a few counts. Antigen: not known. This TCR was recovered from a male donor in good health and CMV-seronegative. This rearrangement joins TRBV10-3 to TRBJ2-5; D gene uncertain. The source material was PBMCs. The CDR3: CAISESRQEETQYF. In nucleotides, the CDR3 is TGTGCCATCAGTGAGTCACGGCAGGAAGAGACCCAGTACTTC.